This T cell receptor beta chain was sequenced for a study of CD8 T cells in Susac syndrome. The V and J ends lost 4 bases and 1 base respectively, with 10 bases between them. CDR1 SGHVS and CDR2 FNYEAQ come from the germline V gene. The CDR3 has 15 amino acids. The patients who served as multiple sclerosis controls were treatment-naive and had stable or active relapsing-remitting disease that fulfilled the revised McDonald criteria. Bulk CD8+ and CD4+ cells came from magnetic negative isolation; CD8+ TEMRA by FACS. Study-level findings and limits: A relatively small number of individuals underwent TCR sequencing and HLA analysis.

Random hexamers were used to reverse transcribe an amount of roughly 0.5 to 1 ug RNA. Multiplex immunoSEQ PCR targeted 54 Vbeta and 13 Jbeta TCR beta segments. MiXCR was run by TCRdb on the immunoSEQ multiplex PCR reads, yielding one entry per CDR3 protein. The repertoire has 120,000 or so distinct CDR3 sequences, 93% of them found once; the top ten carry roughly 0.088%. A word on this clonotype: Its antigen is still unknown.

The sequencing input was CD4+ T cells from PBMCs. V and J are TRBV7-6 and TRBJ2-2, with TRBD2 as a possible D gene (5 bases). The TCR originated in a human donor with multiple sclerosis. The CDR3 loop reads CASSSGNKNTGELFF. The CDR3 bases are TGTGCCAGCAGCTCGGGGAATAAGAACACCGGGGAGCTGTTTTTT. Complete variable domain (other parts from reference TRBV7-6 and TRBJ2-2): GAGVSQSPRYKVTKRGQDVALRCDPISGHVSLYWYRQALGQGPEFLTYFNYEAQQDKSGLPNDRFSAERPEGSISTLTIQRTEQRDSAMYRCASSSGNKNTGELFFGEGSRLTVL.